This T cell receptor beta chain was recorded in a study of OX40 agonist ivuxolimab in advanced cancers. Study details: Every patient in dose escalation had hepatocellular carcinoma, melanoma, renal cell or head and neck cancer.

Blood sampling was done at baseline, cycle 4 day 1, and cycle 7 day 1. Notes on this clone: Its antigen is not identified.

Germline CDR1 is SEHNR and CDR2 is FQNEAQ (reference sequence). Trimming took 3 bases from V and 6 from J; bases not matched to a gene: 3. The CDR3 is 13 residues long. Study-wide points: Low normalized T-cell clonal expansion was additionally recorded for some nonresponders. Clonal expansion among partial responders at 0.1-3.0 mg/kg ranked near the lowest.

TCRdb's copy holds only in-frame clones and misses some; the assay was immunoSEQ multiplex PCR. Of some 91,000 clones listed, about 87% are singletons. The chain carries TRBV7-9 and TRBJ2-3; TRBD2 agrees at 7 bases. The sample was CD4+ or CD8+ T cells sorted from blood, taken in a trial of the OX40 agonist ivuxolimab. This sequence originates from an adult with an advanced solid tumor such as melanoma, head and neck, liver or kidney cancer. The CDR3 DNA is TGTGCCAGCAGCTTGTGGGAGGGGGATACGCAGTATTTT. Its translation: CASSLWEGDTQYF.